The next 4 T cell receptor beta chains were all read from a single sample in a study of cytomegalovirus exposure and HLA in healthy donors. Sequencing used immunoSEQ multiplex PCR; TCRdb keeps in-frame clones, though not all of them. The sample includes under 400,000 clones, approximately 86% of them seen just once. The specimen was PBMCs. These receptors all stem from a man aged 25 to 45 in good health and CMV-seronegative.

The V and J genes are TRBV2 and TRBJ2-2, with D possibly matching TRBD1 (6 bases). V lost 7 bases and J lost 1, with 34 bases in between. CDR1 is SNHLY and CDR2 is FYNNEI in the germline V gene. The CDR3 covers 22 residues. The CDR3 nucleotides are TGTGCCAGCACCCCCCAGCAAGGGCGCTTTGCCTACCAAGGGGGGAACACCGGGGAGCTGTTTTTT. Translating gives CASTPQQGRFAYQGGNTGELFF.

This chain uses TRBV5-4 with TRBJ2-1; D might be TRBD2 (6 bases). The germline CDR1 and CDR2 sequences are SGHNT and YYREEE (reference sequence). V lost 10 bases and J lost 0, with 11 bases in between. This CDR3 region has 13 residues. CDR3 loop: CACAGPSYNEQFF. The CDR3 nucleotides read TGTGCCTGTGCGGGGCCCTCCTACAATGAGCAGTTCTTC.

The J gene is TRBJ1-4, the V gene TRBV6-5; D unresolved. The V gene's germline CDR1 is MNHEY and CDR2 SVGAGI. Trimming took 0 bases from V and 0 from J, leaving 5 bases between them. This CDR3 comprises 15 residues. CDR3 region: CASSYSLATNEKLFF. DNA for the CDR3: TGTGCCAGCAGTTACTCCCTCGCAACTAATGAAAAACTGTTTTTT.

V gene TRBV6-1 combines with J gene TRBJ2-7, with D possibly matching TRBD2 (6 bases). The length of the CDR3 is 12 residues. CDR1 MNHNS and CDR2 SASEGT come from the germline V gene. Between the trimmed V and J ends, which lost 8 bases and 3 bases, there was a span of 11 bases. Here the CDR3 DNA reads TGTGCCAGCCGGGGGATATACTACGAGCAGTACTTC. It is translated as CASRGIYYEQYF.